This entry features one T cell receptor beta chain sequence. The trim removed 4 bases at V and 5 bases at J, leaving 5 bases unmatched. This CDR3 contains 14 residues. From germline, CDR1 is SGHDN and CDR2 FVKESK. The sample originates from a study of T-cell reconstitution after alpha-beta-depleted transplantation in children. This sample's TCRbeta library carried unique molecular identifier barcodes. TCRdb recomputed calls from the PCR reads with MiXCR, one row per CDR3 protein. The table shows 450,000 to 550,000 distinct CDR3 sequences, with 10% to 12% occurring only once. The sequencing used PBMCs, mostly from graft donor cells, collected 180 days after TCRalphabeta/CD19-depleted stem cell transplant. This receptor was identified in a female patient between 2 and 15 years old who had a stem cell transplant for aplastic anemia, so the T cells may come from the graft donor. This chain connects TRBV14 to TRBJ2-3; 8 positions match TRBD2. The CDR3 reads CASSPTSVVDTQYF. For the CDR3, the DNA is TGTGCCAGCAGCCCGACTAGCGTGGTAGATACGCAGTATTTT.